This is a list of T cell receptor beta chains from one sample in a study of T cell responses to AZD1222 COVID-19 vaccine. The data were produced by immunoSEQ multiplex PCR, yet TCRdb's version contains in-frame clones alone and is incomplete. The table records 120,000 to 150,000 clones, about 89% of them present only once. This specimen was peripheral blood, taken 28 days after the second AZD1222 dose. The source of these receptors is an adult who received the AZD1222 COVID-19 vaccine. The CDR3 runs from the conserved cysteine through the conserved F or W. A D gene is named only where the DNA matches it firmly. A row's size may be missing; if present it is once, few, many or a size class.

NA,TRBJ2-3,TRBD2,TRBV20-1,CSASSAGATDTQYF,TGCAGTGCTAGTTCGGCGGGAGCCACAGATACGCAGTATTTT
NA,TRBJ1-3,NA,TRBV19,CASSYPGDGSGNTIYF,TGTGCCAGTAGCTACCCAGGGGACGGCTCTGGAAACACCATATATTTT
NA,TRBJ2-3,TRBD2,TRBV5-1,CASSGGLAISDTQYF,TGCGCCAGCAGCGGGGGACTAGCTATTTCAGATACGCAGTATTTT
NA,TRBJ2-1,TRBD2,TRBV4-3,CASSQEQREGNEQFF,TGCGCCAGCAGCCAAGAACAGCGGGAGGGTAATGAGCAGTTCTTC
NA,TRBJ2-7,TRBD2,TRBV4-2,CASSQDRRGAYEQYF,TGTGCCAGCAGCCAAGATCGGCGGGGGGCCTACGAGCAGTACTTC
NA,TRBJ1-6,NA,TRBV24-1,CATSDPGPNSPLHF,TGTGCCACCAGTGATCCTGGACCAAATTCACCCCTCCACTTT
NA,TRBJ1-1,NA,TRBV27,CASSFGPRAATEAFF,TGTGCCAGCAGTTTTGGTCCCAGGGCGGCTACTGAAGCTTTCTTT
NA,TRBJ1-1,TRBD1,TRBV29-1,CSVLTGPKAEAFF,TGCAGCGTGTTGACAGGGCCCAAGGCTGAAGCTTTCTTT
NA,TRBJ2-7,NA,TRBV7-2,CASSLGTYEQYF,TGTGCCAGCAGCCTTGGGACTTACGAGCAGTACTTC
NA,TRBJ1-2,TRBD1,TRBV25-1,CASGTGSGYTF,TGTGCCAGCGGGACAGGGTCAGGCTACACCTTC
NA,TRBJ2-5,TRBD2,TRBV6-5,CAGSRGEGETQYF,TGTGCCGGTTCTAGAGGGGAGGGGGAGACCCAGTACTTC
NA,TRBJ1-6,NA,TRBV5-6,CASSPDRPDSPLHF,TGTGCCAGCAGCCCCGACCGCCCGGATTCACCCCTCCACTTT
NA,TRBJ2-7,TRBD1,TRBV5-1,CASSPGTGAYEQYF,TGCGCCAGCAGCCCAGGCACAGGGGCCTACGAGCAGTACTTC
NA,TRBJ1-4,TRBD1,TRBV6-5,CASSRATGGVPFF,TGTGCCAGCAGTCGAGCGACAGGGGGGGTTCCGTTTTTT
NA,TRBJ2-2,TRBD1,TRBV9,CATAPTGPTGELFF,TGTGCCACCGCCCCGACAGGGCCCACCGGGGAGCTGTTTTTT
NA,TRBJ1-5,NA,TRBV19,CASSIWTDGSNQPQHF,TGTGCCAGTAGTATCTGGACAGACGGTAGCAATCAGCCCCAGCATTTT
once,TRBJ2-3,NA,TRBV5-4,CASSLMAAGDMDTQYF,TGTGCCAGCAGCTTGATGGCGGCAGGGGACATGGATACGCAGTATTTT
NA,TRBJ2-3,TRBD2,TRBV30,CAWSAEAGGENTQYF,TGTGCCTGGAGTGCGGAAGCGGGGGGGGAAAACACGCAGTATTTT
once,TRBJ2-1,TRBD1,TRBV4-3,CASSPRTGGDNEQFF,TGCGCCAGCAGCCCGCGGACAGGGGGGGACAATGAGCAGTTCTTC
NA,TRBJ2-3,TRBD2,TRBV6-7,CASSSSQLAGGRVGDTQYF,TGTGCCAGCAGTTCCTCCCAACTAGCGGGGGGGCGAGTGGGAGATACGCAGTATTTT
NA,TRBJ1-4,NA,TRBV7-9,CASSHTAATNEKLFF,TGTGCCAGCAGCCATACGGCTGCAACTAATGAAAAACTGTTTTTT
NA,TRBJ1-5,NA,TRBV5-5,CASSFGWALSNQPQHF,TGTGCCAGCAGCTTCGGATGGGCCCTTAGCAATCAGCCCCAGCATTTT
NA,TRBJ1-3,NA,TRBV5-1,CASSLPSSDTIYF,TGCGCCAGCAGCCTACCCTCATCAGACACCATATATTTT
NA,TRBJ2-1,NA,TRBV5-1,CASSLESGREQFF,TGCGCCAGCAGCTTGGAGTCAGGGCGTGAGCAGTTCTTC
NA,TRBJ2-3,NA,TRBV7-7,CASSHNIPSTDTQYF,TGTGCCAGCAGCCACAATATACCTAGCACAGATACGCAGTATTTT
many,TRBJ1-4,NA,TRBV24-1,CATSDLPGPLNEKLFF,TGTGCCACCAGTGATTTGCCGGGACCCCTTAATGAAAAACTGTTTTTT
NA,TRBJ2-7,TRBD2,TRBV6-1,CASSELLAGDEQYF,TGTGCCAGCAGTGAATTATTAGCGGGAGACGAGCAGTACTTC
NA,TRBJ2-3,NA,TRBV4-3,CASSHARRFPGLLKAPTDTQYF,TGCGCCAGCAGCCACGCCCGACGGTTTCCCGGACTCCTTAAAGCTCCCACAGATACGCAGTATTTT
NA,TRBJ2-1,NA,TRBV5-1,CASSDTGTTSNEQFF,TGCGCCAGCAGCGATACCGGGACCACATCGAATGAGCAGTTCTTC